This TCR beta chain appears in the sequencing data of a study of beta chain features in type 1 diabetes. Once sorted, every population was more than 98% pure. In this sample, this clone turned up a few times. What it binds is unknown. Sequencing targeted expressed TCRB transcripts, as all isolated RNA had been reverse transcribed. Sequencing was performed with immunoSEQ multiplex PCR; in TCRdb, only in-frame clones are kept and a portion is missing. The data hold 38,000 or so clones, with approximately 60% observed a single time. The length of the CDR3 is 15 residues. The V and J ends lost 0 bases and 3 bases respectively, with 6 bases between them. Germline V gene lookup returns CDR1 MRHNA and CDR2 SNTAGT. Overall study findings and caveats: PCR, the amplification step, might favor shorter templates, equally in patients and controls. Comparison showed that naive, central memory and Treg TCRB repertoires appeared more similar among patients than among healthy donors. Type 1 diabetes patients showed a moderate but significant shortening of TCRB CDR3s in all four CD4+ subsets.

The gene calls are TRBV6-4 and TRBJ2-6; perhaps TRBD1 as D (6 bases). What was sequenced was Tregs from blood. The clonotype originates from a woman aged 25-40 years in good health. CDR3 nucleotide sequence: TGTGCCAGCAGTGACTCGACAGGTGGGGCCAACGTCCTGACTTTC. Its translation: CASSDSTGGANVLTF.